This T cell receptor beta chain was sequenced for a study of identical twins. This CDR3 has 14 amino acids. From germline, CDR1 is SGHRS and CDR2 YFSETQ. V lost 4 bases and J lost 5, with 12 bases in between. TCRdb itself ran the 5' RACE reads through MiXCR, one entry per CDR3 protein. The sample holds approximately 530,000 distinct CDR3 sequences; around 20% are singletons and the top ten take approximately 0.49%. The sample was also linked to a second study, of yellow fever vaccine responses in identical twins.

This receptor was taken from a woman aged 18-30 years in good health. The rearrangement links TRBV5-1 to TRBJ2-2; D gene unclear. Material for sequencing was CD4+ T cells sorted from blood. The CDR3 nucleotides are TGCGCCAGCAGCCAGACCCAGTGGACCGGGGAGCTGTTTTTT. Encoded protein: CASSQTQWTGELFF. Complete variable domain (other parts from reference TRBV5-1 and TRBJ2-2): KAGVTQTPRYLIKTRGQQVTLSCSPISGHRSVSWYQQTPGQGLQFLFEYFSETQRNKGNFPGRFSGRQFSNSRSEMNVSTLELGDSALYLCASSQTQWTGELFFGEGSRLTVL.